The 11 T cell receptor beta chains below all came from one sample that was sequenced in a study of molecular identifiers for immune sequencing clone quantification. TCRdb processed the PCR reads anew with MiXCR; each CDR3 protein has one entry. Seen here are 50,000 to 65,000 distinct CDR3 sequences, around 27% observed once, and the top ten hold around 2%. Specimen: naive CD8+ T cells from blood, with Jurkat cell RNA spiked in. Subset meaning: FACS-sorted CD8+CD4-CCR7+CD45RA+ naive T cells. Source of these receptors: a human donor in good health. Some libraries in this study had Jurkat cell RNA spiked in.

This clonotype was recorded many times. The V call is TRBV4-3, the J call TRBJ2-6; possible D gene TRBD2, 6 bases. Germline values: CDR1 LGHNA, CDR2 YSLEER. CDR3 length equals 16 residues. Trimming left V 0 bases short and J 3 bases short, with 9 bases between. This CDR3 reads CASSQEEGDGANVLTF. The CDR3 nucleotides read TGCGCCAGCAGCCAAGAGGAGGGTGATGGGGCCAACGTCCTGACTTTC.

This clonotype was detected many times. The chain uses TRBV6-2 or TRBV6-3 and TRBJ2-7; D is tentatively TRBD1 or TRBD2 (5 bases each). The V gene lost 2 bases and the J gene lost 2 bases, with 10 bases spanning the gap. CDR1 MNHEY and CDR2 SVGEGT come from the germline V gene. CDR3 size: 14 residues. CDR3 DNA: TGTGCCAGCAGTTACGGGACGCCGGCCTACGAGCAGTACTTC. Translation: CASSYGTPAYEQYF.

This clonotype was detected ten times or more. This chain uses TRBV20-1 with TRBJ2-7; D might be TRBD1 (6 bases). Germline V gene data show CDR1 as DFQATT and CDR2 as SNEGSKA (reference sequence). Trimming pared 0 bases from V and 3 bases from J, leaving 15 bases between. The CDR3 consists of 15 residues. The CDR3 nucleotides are TGCAGTGCTAGAGATCCGAAGGACAGAAACTACGAGCAGTACTTC. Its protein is CSARDPKDRNYEQYF.

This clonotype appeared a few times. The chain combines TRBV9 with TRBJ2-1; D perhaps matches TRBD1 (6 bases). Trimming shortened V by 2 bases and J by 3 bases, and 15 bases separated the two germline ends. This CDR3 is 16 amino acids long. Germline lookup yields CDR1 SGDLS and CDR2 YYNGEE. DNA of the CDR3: TGTGCCAGCAGCGTCGTATGGGGACATGGCTACAATGAGCAGTTCTTC. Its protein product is CASSVVWGHGYNEQFF.

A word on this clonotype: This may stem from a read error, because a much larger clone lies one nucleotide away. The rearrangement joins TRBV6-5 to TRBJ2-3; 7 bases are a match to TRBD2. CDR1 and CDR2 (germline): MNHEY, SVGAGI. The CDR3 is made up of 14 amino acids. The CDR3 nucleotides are TGTGTCAGCAGTCCTGGACTAGGTCTCAATACGCAGTATTTT. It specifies CVSSPGLGLNTQYF.

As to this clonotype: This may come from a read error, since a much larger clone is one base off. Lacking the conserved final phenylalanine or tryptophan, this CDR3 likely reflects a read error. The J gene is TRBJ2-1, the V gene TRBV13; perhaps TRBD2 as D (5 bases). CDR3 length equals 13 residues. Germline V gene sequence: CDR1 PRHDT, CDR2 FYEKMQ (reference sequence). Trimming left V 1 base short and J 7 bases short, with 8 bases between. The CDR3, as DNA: TGTGCCAGCAGCTTAGACGGGAAAAATGAGCAGTTCCTC. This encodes CASSLDGKNEQFL.

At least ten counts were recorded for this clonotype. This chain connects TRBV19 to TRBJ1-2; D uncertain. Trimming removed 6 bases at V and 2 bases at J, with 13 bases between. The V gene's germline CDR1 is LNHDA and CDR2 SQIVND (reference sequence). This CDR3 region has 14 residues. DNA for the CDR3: TGTGCCAGTAGCCCGGCAGCAGTGAACTATGGCTACACCTTC. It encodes CASSPAAVNYGYTF.

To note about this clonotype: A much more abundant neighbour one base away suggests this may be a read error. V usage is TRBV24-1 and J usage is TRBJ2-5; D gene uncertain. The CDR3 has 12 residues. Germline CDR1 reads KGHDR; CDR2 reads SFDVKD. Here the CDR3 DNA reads TGTGCCACCAGTGACGTCCAAGCGACCCAGTACTTC. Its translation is CATSDVQATQYF.

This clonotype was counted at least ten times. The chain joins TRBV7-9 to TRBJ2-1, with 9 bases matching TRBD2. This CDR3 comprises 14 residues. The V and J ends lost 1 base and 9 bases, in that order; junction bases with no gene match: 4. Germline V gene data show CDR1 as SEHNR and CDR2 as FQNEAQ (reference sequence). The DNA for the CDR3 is TGTGCCAGCAGCTTAGGCGGGGGGGCAAGTGAGCAGTTCTTC. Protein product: CASSLGGGASEQFF.

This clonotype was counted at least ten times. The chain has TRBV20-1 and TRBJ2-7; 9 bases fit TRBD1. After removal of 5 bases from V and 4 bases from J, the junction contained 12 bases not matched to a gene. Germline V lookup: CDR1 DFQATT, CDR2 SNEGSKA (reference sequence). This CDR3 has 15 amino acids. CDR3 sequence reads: CSAPALDRGLYEQYF. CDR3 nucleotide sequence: TGCAGTGCTCCAGCGCTGGACAGGGGACTATACGAGCAGTACTTC.

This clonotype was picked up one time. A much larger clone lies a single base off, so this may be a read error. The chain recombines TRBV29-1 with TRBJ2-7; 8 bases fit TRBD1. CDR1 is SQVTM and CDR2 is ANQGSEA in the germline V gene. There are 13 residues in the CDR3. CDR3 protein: CSVEGDRGNEQCF. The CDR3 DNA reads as TGCAGCGTGGAGGGAGACAGGGGAAACGAGCAGTGCTTC.